Sequencing of this T cell receptor (beta chain) was carried out in a study of vaccination effects on CD4 cells after COVID-19 (dated by TCRdb to between 2022 and 2023). As for the study more broadly: Two doses of either the BNT162b2 or the mRNA-1273 mRNA SARS-CoV-2 vaccine were administered to participants. In both COVID-19 convalescent patients and infection-naive vaccine recipients, the study compared SARS-CoV-2 spike-specific CD4+ TCR repertoires from before mRNA vaccination with those from after it. Cultures from other donors in the study were sequenced with the Oncomine TCR Beta short-read assay on an Illumina iSeq 100. Altogether, roughly 10 COVID-19 convalescent patients and several SARS-CoV-2-naive healthy vaccine recipients made up the full study.

What the authors observed across the whole study: Marked clonal contraction was observed in both infection-induced and vaccine-induced clones at late post-vaccination timepoints, consistent with waning T cell responses. Limitations of the study were the small number of convalescent patients and the absence of early post-infection timepoints. Among healthy vaccine recipients, nearly all vaccine-induced clones were SARS-CoV-2 mono-reactive, and only 1 of 255 was cross-reactive with common cold coronaviruses.

Concerning this clone itself: What this receptor recognizes is not known. No clone much larger than this one lies a single base away; base qualities are absent.

Sequences SGHRS (CDR1) and YFSETQ (CDR2) are obtained from the germline V gene. Including cysteine and phenylalanine, the CDR3 has 17 amino acids. The only DNA kept is the CDR3, 51 bases in frame from the first base. The junction shows trimming of 0 bases on V and 0 bases on J, and the gene matches do not reach 2 bases of it. In the ViraFEST assay, PBMC were stimulated with viral peptide pools, and antigen-specific CD4+ T cell clonotypes were then identified by expansion using TCR sequencing. After about 9 days of culture, CD4+ T cells were isolated with the EasySep CD4+ T cell isolation kit. Negative nucleocapsid antibody results before and after vaccination confirmed that the healthy vaccine recipients had no prior SARS-CoV-2 infection. Approximately 2 million PBMC per well were cultured in IMDM with around 5% human AB serum, roughly 11 IU/ml IL-2 and gentamicin, plus 10 ug/ml peptides. On days 3 and 7, half of the culture medium was replaced with fresh IL-2-containing medium. Unless otherwise noted, each peptide stimulation condition was cultured in triplicate wells. Using Ficoll-Paque Plus gradient centrifugation, PBMC were separated from whole blood and then either used fresh or cryopreserved at -140C. The overlapping peptide pools covered the spike proteins of SARS-CoV-2 and of the common cold coronaviruses HCoV-NL63, HCoV-OC43 and HCoV-229E. Genomic DNA was extracted from cultured CD4+ T cells with the QIAamp micro DNA kit.

The receptor library was made with the immunoSEQ multiplex PCR assay. TCR beta CDR3 sequencing was performed on DNA from the cultured, isolated CD4+ T cells. As for the original processing: Non-productive TCR sequences were removed, reads were trimmed to the CDR3 region, and CDR3s of at least 7 amino acids were retained. Antigen-specific clonotypes were identified using the MANAFEST web app by comparison of expansion in peptide wells against reference cultures. To be called positive, a clone needed expansion at FDR<0.05 compared with the reference and with all other wells, an odds ratio greater than 5, and a frequency greater than 0.1% in two replicate wells. Clonotypes significantly expanded in SARS-CoV-2 spike wells and in at least one common cold coronavirus spike condition were defined as cross-reactive. Levenshtein distance calculated with the stringdist R package was used to assess CDR3 similarity, and unrooted trees were constructed with ape in R 3.6.1. What TCRdb holds here is the immuneACCESS table cut down to in-frame rearrangements. Part of the clones is not present; checked against another copy, under half of the missing clones reflect an unresolved V gene, and the others are unexplained. The V and J calls and clone size are taken from that table; D and trimming were inferred from the DNA. The sample yields tens of thousands of clones; 60% to 80% were counted once. Less than 7.5% of the sample is taken by the ten largest.

The specimen was CD4+ T cells from PBMCs cultured with HCoV-OC43 spike peptides, collected before COVID-19 vaccination. The sample's cell subset or site label, in plain terms: HCoV-OC43 spike overlapping peptide pool stimulation. The TCR originated in a human donor who received a COVID-19 vaccine. The chain employs TRBV5-1 and TRBJ1-4; 10 junctional bases match TRBD1. CDR3 loop: CASSLGGTGATNEKLFF. Read as DNA, the sequence is TGCGCCAGCAGCTTGGGTGGGACAGGGGCAACTAATGAAAAACTGTTTTTT.